These 6 T cell receptor beta chains came from one sample sequenced in a study of blood T cells in healthy people across ages. The authors ran a second PCR of about 6 to 11 cycles using a sample-barcoded 5' primer and a J-beta primer mix. TCRdb re-called the 5' RACE reads through MiXCR, storing one row per CDR3 protein. The sample lists roughly 2 million distinct CDR3 sequences; around 50% were seen once. Specimen: blood. The receptors were gathered from a woman aged 40 to 49 in good health.

This clonotype was picked up a small number of times. This chain connects TRBV6-6 to TRBJ1-1, with 8 bases aligning to TRBD1. The junction had 3 bases not matched to a gene; V was cut back by 7 bases and J by 8 bases. Germline V gene data show CDR1 as MNHNY and CDR2 as SVGAGI (reference sequence). The length of the CDR3 is 11 residues. The DNA of the CDR3 is TGTGCCAGCATTCGGACAGGGGAAGCTTTCTTT. The encoded protein is CASIRTGEAFF.

V and J are TRBV27 and TRBJ2-7; D possibly corresponds to TRBD1 (6 bases). Gene TRBJ2-5 matches the end of the DNA better, so the J call may be wrong. Germline V gene lookup returns CDR1 MNHEY and CDR2 SMNVEV (reference sequence). This CDR3 region has 14 residues. The DNA for the CDR3 is TGTGCCAGCAGTTCCCCAGGGGTAGAAGAGACCCAGTACTTC. This translates into CASSSPGVEETQYF.

At least ten counts were recorded for this clonotype. The V gene is TRBV5-1, the J gene TRBJ2-7, with TRBD1 as a possible D gene (6 bases). Trimming pared 6 bases from V and 3 bases from J, leaving 16 bases between. This CDR3 spans 14 amino acids. CDR1 and CDR2 (germline): SGHRS, YFSETQ. The CDR3 nucleotides read TGCGCCAGCAACCCCGGGACAAAATACTACGAGCAGTACTTC. Encoded protein: CASNPGTKYYEQYF.

This clonotype was counted only a few times. J is TRBJ1-2 and V is TRBV20-1; 7 bases fit TRBD1. The CDR3 is 14 amino acids. The V gene end was trimmed by 2 bases and the J gene end by 4 bases; junction bases not matched to a gene: 7. Germline CDR1 reads DFQATT; CDR2 reads SNEGSKA (reference sequence). Written as DNA, the CDR3 is TGCAGTGCTAGATCACCAGGGGACAGCTATGGCTACACCTTC. Protein sequence: CSARSPGDSYGYTF.

The rearrangement uses TRBV27 and TRBJ2-1, with 12 bases that match TRBD2. V was pared by 6 bases and J by 4 bases, with 10 bases of the junction left unmatched. Germline-derived CDR1 and CDR2 are MNHEY and SMNVEV (reference sequence). The CDR3 has 17 residues. The CDR3 loop is CASSSPTSGGQYNEQFF. The CDR3 bases are TGTGCCAGCAGCTCCCCAACTAGCGGGGGGCAATACAATGAGCAGTTCTTC.

This rearrangement joins TRBV11-2 to TRBJ2-1; 9 bases match TRBD1. The CDR3 is made up of 16 amino acids. V was clipped by 1 base and J by 5 bases; unmatched bases: 6. Germline values: CDR1 SGHAT, CDR2 FQNNGV. The CDR3 DNA reads as TGTGCCAGCAGCTTAGGATACAGGGGGCTCCACAATGAGCAGTTCTTC. It specifies CASSLGYRGLHNEQFF.